One T cell receptor beta chain is described in this entry. What it binds is unknown. The sample is drawn from a study of T-cell memory formation after mild COVID-19. For the study at large: Most TCR clusters belonged to a single donor. Study-wide points: Contracting clones from day 15 to 85 had balanced CD4/CD8; later expanders favoured CD4+. Several responding clones turned up in pre-infection memory, indicating that cross-reactive memory may have taken part.

TCRdb reprocessed the 5' RACE reads via MiXCR and lists one record per CDR3 protein. This sample has about 430,000 distinct CDR3 sequences, with more than 20% found just once. V was trimmed by 4 bases and J by 6 bases, leaving 12 bases between them. Per germline, CDR1 SEHNR and CDR2 FQNEAQ (reference sequence). The CDR3 is made up of 13 amino acids. The sample taken for sequencing was PBMCs or a T cell subset sorted from them (not recorded which). The chain recombines TRBV7-9 with TRBJ1-1; D uncertain. The clonotype comes from an adult woman who had mild COVID-19 (a few samples of this study predate the infection). Cell type and time point are not known. CDR3 protein: CASSSQAVAEAFF. The CDR3 nucleotides read TGTGCCAGCAGCTCCCAGGCGGTCGCTGAAGCTTTCTTT.